The 12 T cell receptor beta chains below all came from one sample that was sequenced in a study of blood T cell repertoires in COVID-19. Using immunoSEQ multiplex PCR, the repertoire was profiled, and TCRdb retains in-frame clones only, with some absent. In the table there are roughly 80,000 clones, about four fifths of which are singletons. Material for sequencing was peripheral blood. These receptors originate from a human donor in a cohort sampled during active COVID-19.

The chain has TRBV12-3 or TRBV12-4 and TRBJ1-2; a weak D match, TRBD1 (6 bases). V dropped 5 bases and J dropped 8 bases, with 15 bases sitting between them. The CDR3 covers 13 residues. CDR3 DNA sequence: TGTGCCAGCAGTCCTCGACAGGTTGCCGGCTACACCTTC. Protein: CASSPRQVAGYTF.

By proportion, this clone is medium-sized. V usage is TRBV12-2 and J usage is TRBJ2-7; TRBD1 was called by the table and not checked on the DNA. TRBV12-2 is tagged as a pseudogene. The CDR3 runs 16 residues. The CDR3 sequence: CASRLVLRGQKDEQYF. CDR3 nucleotides: TGTGCAAGTCGCTTAGTCCTTAGGGGGCAGAAGGACGAGCAGTACTTC.

The chain carries TRBV6-6 and TRBJ1-5; the D gene is possibly TRBD1 (5 bases). Germline V gene data show CDR1 as MNHNY and CDR2 as SVGAGI (reference sequence). The CDR3 loop spans 13 amino acids. V lost 5 bases to trimming and J lost 6 bases, with 11 bases between them. The CDR3 DNA sequence: TGTGCCAGCAGTGATAAGGGGCCTCAGCCCCAGCATTTT. This gives the protein CASSDKGPQPQHF.

The table lists this clone with a count of one. J is TRBJ1-2 and V is TRBV4-1; the D is unclear. Germline values: CDR1 MGHRA, CDR2 YSYEKL. V was clipped by 2 bases and J by 8 bases, with 15 bases between them. The CDR3 loop spans 14 amino acids. In nucleotides, the CDR3 is TGCGCCAGCAGCCAAAGAGGTGAAGGTTACGGCTACACCTTC. The encoded protein is CASSQRGEGYGYTF.

This clone occurred a few times. The chain joins TRBV6-2 or TRBV6-3 to TRBJ1-5; D unclear. This CDR3 has 16 amino acids. Between the trimmed V and J ends, which lost 0 bases and 1 base, there was a span of 10 bases. CDR1 and CDR2 (germline): MNHEY, SVGEGT. The CDR3 region is CASSYSSTLSNQPQHF. The CDR3 nucleotides read TGTGCCAGCAGTTACTCGAGCACCCTCAGCAATCAGCCCCAGCATTTT.

The chain recombines TRBV28 with TRBJ1-1; 9 bases fit TRBD1. The CDR3 runs to 14 residues. Trimming cost V 7 bases and J 5 bases; bases outside gene matches: 8. CDR1 MDHEN and CDR2 SYDVKM come from the germline V gene. The CDR3 is CASTLTGGRTEAFF. CDR3 in DNA: TGTGCCAGCACCCTGACAGGGGGAAGGACTGAAGCTTTCTTT.

The rearrangement links TRBV7-3 to TRBJ1-1; TRBD1 is a possible D gene (6 bases). The CDR3 spans 14 residues. V dropped 4 bases and J dropped 10 bases, with 19 bases sitting between them. Germline-derived CDR1 and CDR2 are SGHTA and FQGTGA. The CDR3 coding sequence is TGTGCCAGCAGCTCACAGGGATCGGGTATCGGAGCTTTCTTT. Encoded protein: CASSSQGSGIGAFF.

The CDR3: CASSPLATNEKLFF. The CDR3 DNA sequence: TGTGCCAGCTCACCACTAGCAACTAATGAAAAACTGTTTTTT. V gene TRBV18 combines with J gene TRBJ1-4; D uncertain. Per germline, CDR1 KGHSH and CDR2 LQKENI. The CDR3 covers 14 residues. V lost 1 base, J lost 0 bases, and 3 bases lay in between.

V is TRBV28 and J is TRBJ1-2; 7 bases match TRBD1. This CDR3 comprises 13 residues. With V trimmed by 7 bases and J by 8 bases, 10 bases remained unmatched. Germline V gene sequence: CDR1 MDHEN, CDR2 SYDVKM. CDR3: CASTLTGSRGYTF. The DNA for the CDR3 is TGTGCCAGCACCCTGACAGGGTCGAGAGGCTACACCTTC.

This chain joins TRBV4-2 and TRBJ2-7; D is perhaps TRBD1 (5 bases). The CDR3 is made up of 13 amino acids. Trimming removed 6 bases at V and 0 bases at J, with 9 bases between. Germline assignment: CDR1 LGHNA and CDR2 YNFKEQ. CDR3 sequence: CASSRDSSYEQYF. The DNA for the CDR3 is TGTGCCAGCAGTCGTGACAGCTCCTACGAGCAGTACTTC.

The chain is built from TRBV19 and TRBJ2-1; 7 nucleotides align to TRBD1. The ends lost 10 bases at V and 5 bases at J; junction bases unmatched: 5. The germline CDR1 and CDR2 sequences are LNHDA and SQIVND (reference sequence). The CDR3 is 12 amino acids. Written as DNA, the CDR3 is TGTGCCACTACCGACAGGGACAATGAGCAGTTCTTC. This gives the protein CATTDRDNEQFF.

The rearrangement joins TRBV5-4 to TRBJ2-2; 7 nucleotides line up with TRBD2. Looked up from germline, CDR1 is SGHNT and CDR2 is YYREEE (reference sequence). This CDR3 is 16 amino acids long. The ends lost 0 bases at V and 1 base at J; junction bases unmatched: 3. The CDR3 region is CASSLGGGRNTGELFF. The CDR3 DNA follows: TGTGCCAGCAGCTTGGGTGGCGGGAGGAACACCGGGGAGCTGTTTTTT.